This entry lists 18 T cell receptor beta chains sequenced from one sample in a study of shared clonotypes between healthy human individuals. Clones were read by immunoSEQ multiplex PCR, and TCRdb kept only the in-frame ones, dropping some. The table shows more than 600,000 clones, with roughly 94% occurring only once. Selected positively for CCR7 and CD45RO-negative, naive CD8 cells excluded terminally differentiated effector memory CD45RA+ cells. The specimen was naive CD8+ T cells sorted from blood. The receptors derive from a man aged 30-40 years in good health.

CDR3 nucleotide sequence: TGTGCCACCTCCCCTGGGCGGGGGTCCTACAATGAGCAGTTCTTC. Protein product: CATSPGRGSYNEQFF. The rearrangement uses TRBV27 and TRBJ2-1; 7 nucleotides match TRBD2. Germline values: CDR1 MNHEY, CDR2 SMNVEV (reference sequence). V dropped 10 bases and J dropped 1; count of bases not matched to a gene: 10. This CDR3 is 15 amino acids long.

The genes are TRBV6-6 and TRBJ2-1, with 7 bases identical to TRBD2. From germline, CDR1 is MNHNY and CDR2 SVGAGI (reference sequence). V shed 0 bases, J shed 3 bases, and the junction held 5 bases outside the gene matches. CDR3 length: 16 amino acids. CDR3 bases: TGTGCCAGCAGTTACTCACGGGAGGAATTCTACAATGAGCAGTTCTTC. It is translated as CASSYSREEFYNEQFF.

This clone has only one observation. The chain employs TRBV13 and TRBJ1-3, with TRBD1 matching over 7 bases. Losses at the gene ends were 3 bases for V and 7 bases for J; bases not matched to a gene: 12. CDR1 PRHDT and CDR2 FYEKMQ come from the germline V gene (reference sequence). CDR3 length: 16 residues. CDR3 sequence: CASSLTEQGRVNTIYF. The CDR3, as DNA: TGTGCCAGCAGCTTGACCGAACAGGGGAGGGTGAACACCATATATTTT.

The genes are TRBV12-5 and TRBJ2-1; 9 bases fit TRBD1. Germline CDR1 and CDR2: LGHNT and FRNRAP. The CDR3 loop spans 13 amino acids. The trim removed 4 bases at V and 6 bases at J, leaving 1 base unmatched. DNA of the CDR3: TGTGCTAGTGGTTGGGGACAGGGCAATGAGCAGTTCTTC. Amino acids: CASGWGQGNEQFF.

This clone is a singleton in its sample. The chain joins TRBV2 to TRBJ2-3, with a possible D match to TRBD2 (7 bases). The germline gives CDR1 SNHLY, CDR2 FYNNEI. Between the trimmed V and J ends, which lost 8 bases and 4 bases, there was a span of 19 bases. The CDR3 runs to 15 residues. The CDR3, as DNA: TGTGCCAGCCCGTCGGGGGAGGGGGGTGCAGATACGCAGTATTTT. Protein sequence: CASPSGEGGADTQYF.

The chain combines TRBV7-2 with TRBJ2-1; 8 bases match TRBD2. Germline V gives CDR1 SGHTA, CDR2 FQGNSA. V was pared by 5 bases and J by 10 bases, with 13 bases of the junction left unmatched. This CDR3 comprises 15 residues. The CDR3 DNA is TGTGCCAGCAGCCCCCTCGGGGGACTAGTATACGAGCAGTTCTTC. Amino acids: CASSPLGGLVYEQFF.

This sequence joins TRBV5-1 and TRBJ2-1, with 7 bases lining up with TRBD1. The ends lost 2 bases at V and 9 bases at J; junction bases unmatched: 11. Germline V lookup: CDR1 SGHRS, CDR2 YFSETQ. This CDR3 region has 15 residues. For the CDR3, the DNA is TGCGCCAGCAGCTTCCGACAGGGCCCCCTCGGTGAGCAGTTCTTC. It yields the protein CASSFRQGPLGEQFF.

V is TRBV7-3 and J is TRBJ2-1, with D hard to call. The V and J ends lost 5 bases and 0 bases respectively, with 8 bases between them. From germline, CDR1 is SGHTA and CDR2 FQGTGA. The CDR3 sequence is 14 residues long. CDR3 loop: CASSPTSSYNEQFF. The CDR3 DNA reads as TGTGCCAGCAGCCCCACCAGCTCCTACAATGAGCAGTTCTTC.

The chain recombines TRBV29-1 with TRBJ2-7, with TRBD2 as a possible D gene (5 bases). The CDR3 is made up of 13 amino acids. Trimming stripped 4 bases from V and 3 bases from J, with 13 bases between. Germline V gives CDR1 SQVTM, CDR2 ANQGSEA. The chain's CDR3 is CSVVSVGDYEQYF. In DNA form, the CDR3 reads TGCAGCGTTGTTAGTGTCGGGGACTACGAGCAGTACTTC.

This chain connects TRBV28 to TRBJ2-1; TRBD2 agrees at 11 bases. CDR1 MDHEN and CDR2 SYDVKM come from the germline V gene. The CDR3 contains 19 residues. Trimming cost V 5 bases and J 0 bases; bases outside gene matches: 12. The CDR3 DNA is TGTGCCAGCAGTCCCACTAGCGGGAGAGGGACCAGCTCCTACAATGAGCAGTTCTTC. This encodes CASSPTSGRGTSSYNEQFF. Full variable domain (rest looked up from reference TRBV28 and TRBJ2-1): DVKVTQSSRYLVKRTGEKVFLECVQDMDHENMFWYRQDPGLGLRLIYFSYDVKMKEKGDIPEGYSVSREKKERFSLILESASTNQTSMYLCASSPTSGRGTSSYNEQFFGPGTRLTVL.

The chain uses TRBV28 and TRBJ2-3; 7 bases align to TRBD2. Looked up from germline, CDR1 is MDHEN and CDR2 is SYDVKM. Trimming cost V 6 bases and J 5 bases; bases outside gene matches: 14. The length of the CDR3 is 16 residues. CDR3 DNA: TGTGCCAGCAGCTCGATCCCCGCGGGAGTGAGAGATACGCAGTATTTT. Amino acid sequence: CASSSIPAGVRDTQYF.

The V call is TRBV7-2, the J call TRBJ2-7; D is perhaps TRBD1 (6 bases). CDR3 length: 14 amino acids. V dropped 5 bases and J dropped 0 bases, with 11 bases sitting between them. Germline V gene sequence: CDR1 SGHTA, CDR2 FQGNSA. The CDR3 region is CASSTGQGSYEQYF. The DNA for the CDR3 is TGTGCCAGCAGCACGGGACAAGGCTCCTACGAGCAGTACTTC.

A single count supports this clone. CDR3 coding DNA: TGTGCCAGCAGCTGGCCTCAAGGACAGGCTCAAGAGACCCAGTACTTC. Its translation is CASSWPQGQAQETQYF. The J gene is TRBJ2-5, the V gene TRBV5-5; 7 bases line up with TRBD1. Germline trimming cut 3 bases from V and 2 bases from J; bases unmatched to any gene: 10. The CDR3 totals 16 residues. CDR1 SGHKS and CDR2 YYEKEE come from the germline V gene (reference sequence).

The genes are TRBV9 and TRBJ2-3; possibly TRBD1 for D (6 bases). V was shortened by 0 bases and J by 1 base, with 21 bases between the two germline ends. This CDR3 has 19 residues. Germline CDR1 reads SGDLS; CDR2 reads YYNGEE. CDR3 sequence: CASSVEAPTGMEGTDTQYF. CDR3 bases: TGTGCCAGCAGCGTAGAGGCCCCCACAGGGATGGAGGGCACAGATACGCAGTATTTT.

This rearrangement joins TRBV9 to TRBJ2-5, with D uncertain. Between the trimmed V and J ends, which lost 2 bases and 1 base, there was a span of 6 bases. The CDR3 runs to 13 residues. Germline lookup yields CDR1 SGDLS and CDR2 YYNGEE. The CDR3 loop reads CASSVLFQETQYF. In nucleotides, the CDR3 is TGTGCCAGCAGCGTCCTGTTCCAAGAGACCCAGTACTTC. The full variable domain, completed using reference TRBV9 and TRBJ2-5, is DSGVTQTPKHLITATGQRVTLRCSPRSGDLSVYWYQQSLDQGLQFLIQYYNGEERAKGNILERFSAQQFPDLHSELNLSSLELGDSALYFCASSVLFQETQYFGPGTRLLVL.

This clone was found once. The V and J genes are TRBV5-1 and TRBJ2-3, with D maybe TRBD2 (6 bases). CDR3 length equals 15 residues. The V gene lost 0 bases and the J gene lost 4 bases, with 12 bases spanning the gap. The germline V gene encodes CDR1 SGHRS and CDR2 YFSETQ. The CDR3 DNA follows: TGCGCCAGCAGCTTGGACACTTGGGGGGCAGATACGCAGTATTTT. Its protein is CASSLDTWGADTQYF.

The count of this clone is one. The chain uses TRBV7-2 and TRBJ1-5; the D gene is possibly TRBD1 (5 bases). CDR1 and CDR2 (germline): SGHTA, FQGNSA. V lost 5 bases and J lost 0, with 11 bases in between. There are 15 residues in the CDR3. This CDR3 is CASSIDSGSNQPQHF. The CDR3 coding sequence is TGTGCCAGCAGCATTGACAGCGGTAGCAATCAGCCCCAGCATTTT.

This chain joins TRBV6-5 and TRBJ2-5; 11 nucleotides line up with TRBD1. Germline CDR1 is MNHEY and CDR2 is SVGAGI. This CDR3 comprises 15 residues. V shed 2 bases, J shed 5 bases, and the junction held 4 bases outside the gene matches. The CDR3 DNA reads TGTGCCAGCAGTTACCGGGACAGGGGGTGGGAGACCCAGTACTTC. This encodes CASSYRDRGWETQYF.